A selection of T cell receptor beta chains follows, all from one sample in a study of blood T cell repertoires in COVID-19. TCRdb's table, derived via immunoSEQ multiplex PCR, lists solely in-frame clones and lacks some. This sample has more than 95,000 clones; approximately 88% occur once, and the top ten carry 26%. The source material was peripheral blood. The receptors shown here come from a man aged 55-75 years with acute or convalescent COVID-19. The CDR3 runs from the conserved cysteine through the conserved F or W. The D gene is left open where the match is weak. Some rows mark clone size as missing; the rest say once, few, many or name a class of expanded clone.

V	J	D	size	CDR3	DNA
TRBV14	TRBJ1-3	TRBD1	-	CASSQHFGQGPTIAGNTIYF	TGTGCCAGCAGCCAACATTTCGGACAGGGGCCCACAATAGCTGGAAACACCATATATTTT
TRBV24-1	TRBJ2-2	-	-	CATSGAPGESKTGELFF	TGTGCCACCAGTGGTGCTCCGGGGGAGAGTAAAACCGGGGAGCTGTTTTTT
TRBV5-1	TRBJ2-7	TRBD2	-	CASSRTSGRWDEQYF	TGCGCCAGCAGTCGTACTAGCGGGAGATGGGACGAGCAGTACTTC
TRBV10-3	TRBJ2-1	-	-	CAISDRTSYNEQFF	TGTGCCATCAGTGACAGGACTTCTTACAATGAGCAGTTCTTC
TRBV5-1	TRBJ2-5	TRBD2	-	CASSLAGGRAGETQYF	TGCGCCAGCAGCTTGGCTGGCGGGAGGGCGGGAGAGACCCAGTACTTC
TRBV2	TRBJ1-5	-	-	CASSEVLGGNQPQHF	TGTGCCAGCAGTGAGGTATTAGGGGGAAATCAGCCCCAGCATTTT
TRBV7-2	TRBJ2-2	-	-	CASSLSGLNGELFF	TGTGCCAGCAGCTTATCAGGGTTGAACGGGGAGCTGTTTTTT
TRBV18	TRBJ1-5	-	-	CASSPTDSNQPQHF	TGTGCCAGCTCACCAACAGATAGCAATCAGCCCCAGCATTTT
TRBV7-8	TRBJ2-5	-	once	CASGKGQDGETQYF	TGTGCCAGCGGAAAGGGGCAGGATGGGGAGACCCAGTACTTC
TRBV5-1	TRBJ1-1	TRBD1	-	CASSQDRGSTEAFF	TGCGCCAGCAGCCAGGACAGGGGTAGCACTGAAGCTTTCTTT
TRBV10-3	TRBJ2-1	TRBD2	-	CAISEGVSGRKSYNEQFF	TGTGCCATCAGTGAGGGGGTTAGCGGGAGAAAGTCCTACAATGAGCAGTTCTTC
TRBV4-1	TRBJ2-3	-	few	CASSRSVGTDTQYF	TGCGCCAGCAGCCGGTCGGTGGGCACAGATACGCAGTATTTT
TRBV6-5	TRBJ2-5	TRBD1	-	CASSGQGIETQYF	TGTGCCAGCAGCGGACAGGGAATTGAGACCCAGTACTTC
TRBV11-3	TRBJ2-3	-	-	CASSERDTQYF	TGTGCCAGCAGCGAGCGGGATACGCAGTATTTT
TRBV6-5	TRBJ2-7	TRBD1	-	CASSKRRQGWSEQYF	TGTGCCAGCAGTAAGCGAAGACAGGGTTGGTCCGAGCAGTACTTC
TRBV4-1	TRBJ1-6	-	-	CASSPDRALPGVLNNSPLHF	TGCGCCAGCAGCCCTGACCGGGCGCTCCCGGGGGTATTAAATAATTCACCCCTCCACTTT
TRBV2	TRBJ2-3	-	-	CARYRDTSTDTQYF	TGTGCCAGGTACCGGGACACAAGCACAGATACGCAGTATTTT